Below, one T cell receptor beta chain is given with its context. Germline-derived CDR1 and CDR2 are SGHVS and FQNEAQ. The CDR3 length is 15 residues. V lost 5 bases, J lost 2 bases, and 7 bases stayed unmatched. This entry comes from a study of blood T cell repertoires in COVID-19. Data came from immunoSEQ multiplex PCR; TCRdb stores just in-frame clones and leaves some out. The data show under 500,000 clones, 80% to 90% seen once. V is TRBV7-8 and J is TRBJ1-1; 8 positions agree with TRBD1. The sequence derives from a woman in her 30s with acute or convalescent COVID-19. Sequenced input: peripheral blood. CDR3 in amino acids: CASSDDGQGNTEAFF. CDR3 DNA sequence: TGTGCCAGCAGCGATGACGGACAGGGAAACACTGAAGCTTTCTTT. The whole variable domain, filled in from reference TRBV7-8 and TRBJ1-1, reads GAGVSQSPRYKVAKRGQDVALRCDPISGHVSLFWYQQALGQGPEFLTYFQNEAQLDKSGLPSDRFFAERPEGSVSTLKIQRTQQEDSAVYLCASSDDGQGNTEAFFGQGTRLTVV.